At least ten counts were recorded for the clone carrying this TCR beta chain. The target antigen is unknown. The entry originates in a study of Graves' ophthalmopathy and Graves' hyperthyroidism. Study findings and constraints: Its predictions of ophthalmopathy progression gave the model approximately 65% sensitivity and about 72% specificity.

Included hyperthyroidism patients were aged 18 to 65 and newly diagnosed (under 2 months' duration). Orbital computed tomography, together with clinical symptoms, serum thyroxine, TRAb and thyroid ultrasound, was used for diagnosis. Amplification from RNA transcripts yielded the TCR beta CDR3 regions. Second-round multiplex PCR came after first-round RT-PCR with HTBI primers. A single record per CDR3 protein comes from TCRdb applying MiXCR to the multiplex PCR reads. The profile shows about 370,000 distinct CDR3 sequences, 17% of them singletons. This TCR was recovered from an adult woman with stable Graves' hyperthyroidism. What was sequenced was peripheral blood.

The CDR3 region is CSATGLDDGYTF. CDR3 coding DNA: TGCAGTGCTACAGGTTTGGACGATGGCTACACCTTC. The chain uses TRBV20-1 and TRBJ1-2; no reliable D call. Germline lookup yields CDR1 DFQATT and CDR2 SNEGSKA (reference sequence). CDR3 size: 12 residues. The V and J ends lost 4 bases and 6 bases respectively, with 12 bases between them.